Following are 9 T cell receptor beta chains from one sample sequenced in a study of follicular helper T cells after annual influenza vaccination. The assay was immunoSEQ multiplex PCR, and TCRdb's table has in-frame clones only and misses some. The sample holds around 2,100 clones, 65% to 80% seen once. Time point noted: 2015-2016 season, pre-vaccination. Sample: CXCR5+ CD38+ circulating T follicular helper cells from blood, taken on the day of influenza vaccination. Subset described: circulating Tfh, non-naive CD4+CXCR5+PD-1+ (ICOS+CD38+ or ICOS-CD38-). These receptors were obtained from an adult who received the influenza vaccine.

The chain has TRBV2 and TRBJ2-7, with 12 bases aligning to TRBD2. CDR1 is SNHLY and CDR2 is FYNNEI in the germline V gene. The V and J ends lost 6 bases and 5 bases, in that order; junction bases with no gene match: 5. This CDR3 region has 14 residues. The CDR3 loop reads CASSLLAGGNEQYF. The DNA for the CDR3 is TGTGCCAGCAGCTTACTAGCGGGAGGTAACGAGCAGTACTTC.

V is TRBV6-6 and J is TRBJ1-2; the D gene is possibly TRBD1 (5 bases). This CDR3 has 15 residues. Germline assignment: CDR1 MNHNY and CDR2 SVGAGI (reference sequence). Trimming removed 7 bases from V and 4 bases from J, with 19 bases in between. The CDR3 DNA sequence: TGTGCCAGCACCACGGGGCAGGGCCCCTTCTATGGCTACACCTTC. Its translation is CASTTGQGPFYGYTF.

The V and J genes are TRBV19 and TRBJ2-2, with D perhaps TRBD1 (6 bases). The V and J ends lost 6 bases and 3 bases respectively, with 11 bases between them. Germline CDR1 LNHDA, CDR2 SQIVND (reference sequence). The CDR3 sequence is 14 residues long. The CDR3 sequence is CASRKNRDTGELFF. The CDR3 bases are TGTGCCAGTAGGAAAAACAGGGACACCGGGGAGCTGTTTTTT. The complete variable domain, with remaining parts taken from reference TRBV19 and TRBJ2-2, reads DGGITQSPKYLFRKEGQNVTLSCEQNLNHDAMYWYRQDPGQGLRLIYYSQIVNDFQKGDIAEGYSVSREKKESFPLTVTSAQKNPTAFYLCASRKNRDTGELFFGEGSRLTVL.

This chain links TRBV30 with TRBJ2-5; a weak D match, TRBD1 (5 bases). The V gene lost 0 bases and the J gene lost 5 bases, with 16 bases spanning the gap. The CDR3 consists of 15 residues. CDR1 GTSNPN and CDR2 SVGIG come from the germline V gene (reference sequence). CDR3 region: CAWSVYGAGRETQYF. The CDR3 DNA is TGTGCCTGGAGTGTATACGGAGCAGGGCGGGAGACCCAGTACTTC.

The chain recombines TRBV11-2 with TRBJ2-5; 12 nucleotides agree with TRBD2. The J segment lost 3 bases and the V segment lost 10 bases, leaving 3 bases of the junction unmatched. This CDR3 spans 13 amino acids. Germline CDR1 is SGHAT and CDR2 is FQNNGV. The CDR3 DNA follows: TGTGCCACTAGACTAGCGGGAGAAGAGACCCAGTACTTC. Protein sequence: CATRLAGEETQYF. Full variable domain (missing parts from reference TRBV11-2 and TRBJ2-5): EAGVAQSPRYKIIEKRQSVAFWCNPISGHATLYWYQQILGQGPKLLIQFQNNGVVDDSQLPKDRFSAERLKGVDSTLKIQPAKLEDSAVYLCATRLAGEETQYFGPGTRLLVL.

The chain uses TRBV4-2 and TRBJ2-7; 8 bases align to TRBD2. V was pared by 4 bases and J by 3 bases, with 11 bases of the junction left unmatched. CDR1 and CDR2 from the germline V gene are LGHNA and YNFKEQ. There are 16 residues in the CDR3. CDR3 in amino acids: CASSPHSGSSIYEQYF. As DNA, the CDR3 is TGTGCCAGCAGCCCACACAGCGGGAGTTCAATCTACGAGCAGTACTTC.

V and J are TRBV7-2 and TRBJ2-1; perhaps D is TRBD1 or TRBD2 (5 bases each). V dropped 5 bases and J dropped 5 bases, with 16 bases sitting between them. Germline loops: CDR1 SGHTA, CDR2 FQGNSA. This CDR3 has 15 residues. This chain's CDR3 is CASSQYTRGDNEQFF. CDR3 sequence (DNA): TGTGCCAGCAGCCAATACACAAGGGGAGACAATGAGCAGTTCTTC.

CDR3 in DNA: TGCAGCGTCAGACAGGGGAGGGAGACCCAGTACTTC. Its protein product is CSVRQGRETQYF. The V gene is TRBV29-1, the J gene TRBJ2-5; the match to TRBD1 covers 8 bases. Germline lookup yields CDR1 SQVTM and CDR2 ANQGSEA. The CDR3 sequence is 12 residues long. V was pared by 6 bases and J by 5 bases, with 5 bases of the junction left unmatched.

This chain links TRBV5-1 with TRBJ1-6; TRBD1 aligns across 8 bases. This CDR3 is built from 15 residues. The germline V gene encodes CDR1 SGHRS and CDR2 YFSETQ. Trimming cost V 5 bases and J 9 bases; bases outside gene matches: 10. The CDR3 protein is CASRLADRDFSPLHF. CDR3 nucleotides: TGCGCCAGCAGACTGGCGGACAGGGACTTTTCACCCCTCCACTTT. Drawing the rest from reference TRBV5-1 and TRBJ1-6, the complete variable domain is KAGVTQTPRYLIKTRGQQVTLSCSPISGHRSVSWYQQTPGQGLQFLFEYFSETQRNKGNFPGRFSGRQFSNSRSEMNVSTLELGDSALYLCASRLADRDFSPLHFGNGTRLTVT.